Listed below are T cell receptor beta chains from one sample, sequenced in a study of blood T cell repertoires in COVID-19. TCRdb keeps only in-frame clones here, not all; method: immunoSEQ multiplex PCR. Counted here are roughly 250,000 clones, about 86% occurring once; the ten biggest clones make up 3.3%. The sequenced sample was PBMCs or T cells enriched from blood (not recorded which). All receptors derive from a woman between 40 and 55 years old with acute COVID-19. CDR3s include the opening cysteine and the closing phenylalanine or tryptophan. The D gene is left open where the match is weak. Clone size is stated in some rows and not others, as once, few, many or a class when expanded.

J: TRBJ2-1
D: -
V: TRBV27
size: -
CDR3: CASSLSAGPYNEQFF
DNA: TGTGCCAGCAGTTTATCTGCGGGACCCTACAATGAGCAGTTCTTC

J: TRBJ2-2
D: TRBD1
V: TRBV5-1
size: -
CDR3: CASSLGTANTGELFF
DNA: TGCGCCAGCAGCTTAGGGACAGCAAACACCGGGGAGCTGTTTTTT

J: TRBJ2-1
D: TRBD2
V: TRBV29-1
size: -
CDR3: CSETTSQYNEQFF
DNA: TGCAGCGAAACGACTAGCCAGTACAATGAGCAGTTCTTC

J: TRBJ1-5
D: TRBD1
V: TRBV5-6
size: -
CDR3: CASFPGRTGMPGGNQPQHF
DNA: TGTGCCAGCTTCCCGGGGAGGACAGGGATGCCTGGTGGCAATCAGCCCCAGCATTTT

J: TRBJ2-3
D: TRBD1
V: TRBV5-4
size: -
CDR3: CASSRDSLGDTQYF
DNA: TGTGCCAGCAGCCGGGACAGCTTGGGAGATACGCAGTATTTT

J: TRBJ1-1
D: TRBD1
V: TRBV4-1
size: once
CDR3: CASSQDLTGAQNTEAFF
DNA: TGCGCCAGCAGCCAAGATTTGACAGGGGCCCAGAACACTGAAGCTTTCTTT

J: TRBJ2-5
D: -
V: TRBV7-2
size: -
CDR3: CASSLGRGWETQYF
DNA: TGTGCCAGCAGCTTAGGAAGGGGCTGGGAGACCCAGTACTTC

J: TRBJ1-6
D: -
V: TRBV3-1/TRBV3-2
size: -
CDR3: CASSLGGADSPLHF
DNA: TGTGCCAGCAGCCTGGGGGGGGCAGATTCACCCCTCCACTTT

J: TRBJ2-5
D: TRBD2
V: TRBV11-3
size: -
CDR3: CASSLRSLAGGPWRETQYF
DNA: TGTGCCAGCAGCTTACGGTCGCTAGCGGGAGGGCCGTGGAGGGAGACCCAGTACTTC

J: TRBJ2-1
D: TRBD2
V: TRBV30
size: -
CDR3: CAWSLGTSGNRYNEQFF
DNA: TGTGCCTGGAGCCTCGGGACTAGCGGGAATAGGTACAATGAGCAGTTCTTC

J: TRBJ2-3
D: TRBD2
V: TRBV23-1
size: -
CDR3: CARKGLAGRPDTQYF
DNA: TGCGCCAGAAAGGGACTAGCGGGAAGGCCAGATACGCAGTATTTT

J: TRBJ1-5
D: TRBD1
V: TRBV12-5
size: -
CDR3: CASGLGQGAVQPQHF
DNA: TGTGCTAGTGGTTTGGGACAGGGGGCAGTTCAGCCCCAGCATTTT

J: TRBJ1-1
D: TRBD1
V: TRBV11-3
size: -
CDR3: CASSFADRVEMNTEAFF
DNA: TGTGCCAGCAGCTTCGCCGACAGGGTCGAAATGAACACTGAAGCTTTCTTT

J: TRBJ2-7
D: TRBD1
V: TRBV28
size: -
CDR3: CASSLLRDRGNEQYF
DNA: TGTGCCAGCAGTTTGCTCCGGGACAGGGGGAACGAGCAGTACTTC

J: TRBJ2-1
D: TRBD2
V: TRBV15
size: -
CDR3: CATSRRASGRNEQFF
DNA: TGTGCCACCAGCAGAAGGGCTAGCGGGAGAAATGAGCAGTTCTTC

J: TRBJ1-1
D: -
V: TRBV5-1
size: -
CDR3: CASSLGVGRPNTEAFF
DNA: TGCGCCAGCAGCTTGGGTGTGGGCAGGCCGAACACTGAAGCTTTCTTT

J: TRBJ1-6
D: TRBD1
V: TRBV4-1
size: -
CDR3: CASSQTSGGYNSPLHF
DNA: TGCGCCAGCAGCCAGACATCAGGGGGCTATAATTCACCCCTCCACTTT

J: TRBJ2-3
D: TRBD1
V: TRBV27
size: once
CDR3: CASRLGGGNTQYF
DNA: TGTGCCAGCAGACTAGGGGGCGGTAATACGCAGTATTTT